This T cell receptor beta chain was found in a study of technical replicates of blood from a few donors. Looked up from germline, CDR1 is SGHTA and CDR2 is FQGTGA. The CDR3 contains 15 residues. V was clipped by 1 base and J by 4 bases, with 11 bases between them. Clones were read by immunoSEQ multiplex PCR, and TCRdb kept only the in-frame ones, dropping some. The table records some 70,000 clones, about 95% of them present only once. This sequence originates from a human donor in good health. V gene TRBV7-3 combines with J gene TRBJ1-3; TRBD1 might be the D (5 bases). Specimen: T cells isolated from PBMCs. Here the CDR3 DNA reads TGTGCCAGCAGCTTAAGTGGACAATCGGGAAACACCATATATTTT. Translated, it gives CASSLSGQSGNTIYF.